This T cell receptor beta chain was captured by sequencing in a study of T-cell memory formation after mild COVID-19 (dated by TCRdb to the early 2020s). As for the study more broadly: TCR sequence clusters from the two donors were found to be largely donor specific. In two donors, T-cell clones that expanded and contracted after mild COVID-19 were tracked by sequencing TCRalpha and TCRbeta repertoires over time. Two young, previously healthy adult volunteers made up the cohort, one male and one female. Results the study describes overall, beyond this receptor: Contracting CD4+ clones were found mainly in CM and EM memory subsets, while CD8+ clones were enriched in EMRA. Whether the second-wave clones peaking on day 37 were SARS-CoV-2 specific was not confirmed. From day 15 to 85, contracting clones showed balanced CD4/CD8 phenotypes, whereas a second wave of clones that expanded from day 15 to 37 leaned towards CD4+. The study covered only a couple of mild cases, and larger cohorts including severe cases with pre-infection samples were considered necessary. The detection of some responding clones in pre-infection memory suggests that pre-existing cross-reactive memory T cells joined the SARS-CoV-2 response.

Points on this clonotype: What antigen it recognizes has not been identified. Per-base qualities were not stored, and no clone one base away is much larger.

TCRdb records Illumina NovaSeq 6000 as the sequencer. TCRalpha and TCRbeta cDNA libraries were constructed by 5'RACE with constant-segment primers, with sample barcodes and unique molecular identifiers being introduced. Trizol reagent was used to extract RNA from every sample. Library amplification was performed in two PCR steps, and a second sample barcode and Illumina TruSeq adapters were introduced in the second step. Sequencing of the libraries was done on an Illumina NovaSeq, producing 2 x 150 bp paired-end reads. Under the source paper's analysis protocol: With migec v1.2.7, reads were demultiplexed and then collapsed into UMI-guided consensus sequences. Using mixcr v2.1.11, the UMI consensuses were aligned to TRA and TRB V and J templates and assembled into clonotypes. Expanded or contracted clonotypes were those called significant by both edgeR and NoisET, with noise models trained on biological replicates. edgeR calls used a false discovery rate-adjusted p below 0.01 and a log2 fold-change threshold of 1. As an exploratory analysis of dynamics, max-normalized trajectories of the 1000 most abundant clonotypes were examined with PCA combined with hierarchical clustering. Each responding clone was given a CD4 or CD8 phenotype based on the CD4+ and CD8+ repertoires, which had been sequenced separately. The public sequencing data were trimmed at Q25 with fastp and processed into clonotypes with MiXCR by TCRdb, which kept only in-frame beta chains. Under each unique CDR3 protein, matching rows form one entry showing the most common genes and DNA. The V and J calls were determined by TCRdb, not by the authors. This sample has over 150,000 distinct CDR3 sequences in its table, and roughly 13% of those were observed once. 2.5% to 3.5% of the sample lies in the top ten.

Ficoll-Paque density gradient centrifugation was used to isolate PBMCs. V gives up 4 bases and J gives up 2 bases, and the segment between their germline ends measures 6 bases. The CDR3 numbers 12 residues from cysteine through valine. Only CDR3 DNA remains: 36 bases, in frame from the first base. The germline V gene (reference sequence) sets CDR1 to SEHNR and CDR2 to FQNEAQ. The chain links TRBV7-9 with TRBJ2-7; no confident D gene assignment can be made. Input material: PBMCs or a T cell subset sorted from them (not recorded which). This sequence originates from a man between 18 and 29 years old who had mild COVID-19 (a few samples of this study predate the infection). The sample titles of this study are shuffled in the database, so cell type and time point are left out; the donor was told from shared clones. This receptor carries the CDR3 CASSSDTYEQYV. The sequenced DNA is TGTGCCAGCAGCTCCGACACCTACGAGCAGTACGTC.